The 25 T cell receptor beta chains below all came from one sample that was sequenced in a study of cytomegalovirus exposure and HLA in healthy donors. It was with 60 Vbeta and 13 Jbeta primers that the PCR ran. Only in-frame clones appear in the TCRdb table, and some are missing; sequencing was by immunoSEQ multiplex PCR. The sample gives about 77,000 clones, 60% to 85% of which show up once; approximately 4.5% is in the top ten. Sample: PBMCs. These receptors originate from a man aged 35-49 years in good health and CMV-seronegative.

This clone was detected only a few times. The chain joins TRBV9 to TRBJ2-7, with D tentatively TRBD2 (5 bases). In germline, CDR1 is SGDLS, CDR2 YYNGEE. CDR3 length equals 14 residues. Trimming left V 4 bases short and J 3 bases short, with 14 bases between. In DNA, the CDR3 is TGTGCCAGCAGCCCCGCGGGCCCTCACTACGAGCAGTACTTC. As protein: CASSPAGPHYEQYF.

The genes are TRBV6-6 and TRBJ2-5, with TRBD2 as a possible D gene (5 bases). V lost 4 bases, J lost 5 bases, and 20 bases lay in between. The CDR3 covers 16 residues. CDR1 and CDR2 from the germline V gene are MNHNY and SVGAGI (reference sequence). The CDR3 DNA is TGTGCCAGCAGTTTTATTAGTCCTCAATCGGGGGAGACCCAGTACTTC. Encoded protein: CASSFISPQSGETQYF.

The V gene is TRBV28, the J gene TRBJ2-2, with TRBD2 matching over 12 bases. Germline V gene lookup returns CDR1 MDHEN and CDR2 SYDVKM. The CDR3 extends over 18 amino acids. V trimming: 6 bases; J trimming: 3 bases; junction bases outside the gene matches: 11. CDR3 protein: CASRRWASGRADTGELFF. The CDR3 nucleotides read TGTGCCAGCAGAAGATGGGCTAGCGGGAGGGCCGACACCGGGGAGCTGTTTTTT.

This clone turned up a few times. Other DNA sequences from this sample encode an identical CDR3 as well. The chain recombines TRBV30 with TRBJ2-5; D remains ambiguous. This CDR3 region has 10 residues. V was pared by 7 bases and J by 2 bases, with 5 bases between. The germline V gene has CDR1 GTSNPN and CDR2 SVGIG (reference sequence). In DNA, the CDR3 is TGTGCCTACAAACAAGAGACCCAGTACTTC. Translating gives CAYKQETQYF.

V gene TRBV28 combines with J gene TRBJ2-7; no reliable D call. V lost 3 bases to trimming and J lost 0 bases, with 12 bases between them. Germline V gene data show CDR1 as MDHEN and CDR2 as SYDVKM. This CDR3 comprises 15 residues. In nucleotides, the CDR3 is TGTGCCAGCAGTTTGGGTAGCTTTAGCTCCTACGAGCAGTACTTC. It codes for CASSLGSFSSYEQYF.

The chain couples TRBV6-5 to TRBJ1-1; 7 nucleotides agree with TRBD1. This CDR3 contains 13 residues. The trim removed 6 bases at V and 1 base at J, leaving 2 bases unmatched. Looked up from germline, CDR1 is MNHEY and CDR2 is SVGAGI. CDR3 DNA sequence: TGTGCCAGCAGCGACAGGGCGAACACTGAAGCTTTCTTT. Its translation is CASSDRANTEAFF.

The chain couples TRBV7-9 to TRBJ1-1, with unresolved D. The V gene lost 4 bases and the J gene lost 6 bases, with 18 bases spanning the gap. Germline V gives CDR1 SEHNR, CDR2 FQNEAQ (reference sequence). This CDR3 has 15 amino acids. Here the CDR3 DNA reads TGTGCCAGCAGCTCCTCGGTGCGGGTGTATCCTGAAGCTTTCTTT. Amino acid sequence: CASSSSVRVYPEAFF.

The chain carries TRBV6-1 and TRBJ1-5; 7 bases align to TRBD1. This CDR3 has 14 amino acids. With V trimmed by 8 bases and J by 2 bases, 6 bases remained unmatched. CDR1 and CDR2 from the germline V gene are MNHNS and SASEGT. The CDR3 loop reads CASGRQGRNQPQHF. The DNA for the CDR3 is TGTGCCAGCGGTCGACAGGGCCGCAATCAGCCCCAGCATTTT.

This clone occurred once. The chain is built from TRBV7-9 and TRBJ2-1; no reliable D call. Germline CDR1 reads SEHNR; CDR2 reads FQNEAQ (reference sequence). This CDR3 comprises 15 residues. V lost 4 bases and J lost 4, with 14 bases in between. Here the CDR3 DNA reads TGTGCCAGCAGCTCCTATTTGGGCCGTTACAATGAGCAGTTCTTC. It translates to CASSSYLGRYNEQFF. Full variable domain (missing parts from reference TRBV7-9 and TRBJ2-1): DTGVSQNPRHKITKRGQNVTFRCDPISEHNRLYWYRQTLGQGPEFLTYFQNEAQLEKSRLLSDRFSAERPKGSFSTLEIQRTEQGDSAMYLCASSSYLGRYNEQFFGPGTRLTVL.

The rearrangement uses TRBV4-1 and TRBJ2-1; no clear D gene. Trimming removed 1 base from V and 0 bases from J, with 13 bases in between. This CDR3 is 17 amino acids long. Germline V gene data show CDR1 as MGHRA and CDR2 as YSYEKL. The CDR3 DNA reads TGCGCCAGCAGCCAAGTGATCAGTTCCAGCTCCTACAATGAGCAGTTCTTC. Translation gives CASSQVISSSSYNEQFF.

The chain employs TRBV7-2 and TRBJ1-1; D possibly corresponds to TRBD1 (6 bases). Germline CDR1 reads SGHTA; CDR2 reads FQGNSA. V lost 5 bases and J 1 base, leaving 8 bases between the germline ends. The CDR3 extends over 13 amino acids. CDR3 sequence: CASSLTGNTEAFF. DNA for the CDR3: TGTGCCAGCAGCCTGACAGGGAACACTGAAGCTTTCTTT.

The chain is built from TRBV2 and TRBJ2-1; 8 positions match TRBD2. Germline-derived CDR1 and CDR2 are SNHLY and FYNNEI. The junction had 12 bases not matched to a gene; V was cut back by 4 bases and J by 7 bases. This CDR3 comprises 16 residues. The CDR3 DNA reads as TGTGCCAGCAGTGCCCCGGTTGGTAGCGGGGCGAATGAGCAGTTCTTC. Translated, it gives CASSAPVGSGANEQFF.

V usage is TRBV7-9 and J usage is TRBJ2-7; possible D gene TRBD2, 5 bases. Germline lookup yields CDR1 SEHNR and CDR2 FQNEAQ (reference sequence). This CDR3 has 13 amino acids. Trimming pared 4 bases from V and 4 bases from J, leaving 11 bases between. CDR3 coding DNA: TGTGCCAGCAGCTGGACTGAAACTTACGAGCAGTACTTC. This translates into CASSWTETYEQYF.

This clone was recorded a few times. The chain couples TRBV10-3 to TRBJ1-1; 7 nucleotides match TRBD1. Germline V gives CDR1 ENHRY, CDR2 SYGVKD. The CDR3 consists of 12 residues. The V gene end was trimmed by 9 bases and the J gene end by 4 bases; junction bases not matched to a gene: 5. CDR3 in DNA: TGTGCCATTGAGGGGGCGGGCACTGAAGCTTTCTTT. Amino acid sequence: CAIEGAGTEAFF.

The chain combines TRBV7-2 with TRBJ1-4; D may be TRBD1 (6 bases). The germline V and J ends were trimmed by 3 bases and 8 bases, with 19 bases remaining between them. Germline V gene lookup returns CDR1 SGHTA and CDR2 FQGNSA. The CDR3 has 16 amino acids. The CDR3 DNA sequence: TGTGCCAGCAGCTTGCAGGGGCCAGGGGTTAGAGAAAAACTGTTTTTT. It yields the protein CASSLQGPGVREKLFF.

CDR3 sequence (DNA): TGTGCCAGCAGCCGAGGGACAGGTCAGAACACCGGGGAGCTGTTTTTT. It encodes CASSRGTGQNTGELFF. The chain joins TRBV4-2 to TRBJ2-2; TRBD1 matches at 8 bases. V gave up 4 bases and J gave up 1 base; unmatched junction bases: 5. The CDR3 covers 16 residues. CDR1 and CDR2 from the germline V gene are LGHNA and YNFKEQ.

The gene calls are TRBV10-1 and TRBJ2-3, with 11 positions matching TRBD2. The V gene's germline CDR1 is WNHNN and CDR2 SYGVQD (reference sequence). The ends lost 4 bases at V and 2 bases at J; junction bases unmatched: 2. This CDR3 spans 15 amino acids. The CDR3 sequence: CASSGLAGNTDTQYF. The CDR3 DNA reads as TGCGCCAGCAGTGGACTAGCGGGAAACACAGATACGCAGTATTTT.

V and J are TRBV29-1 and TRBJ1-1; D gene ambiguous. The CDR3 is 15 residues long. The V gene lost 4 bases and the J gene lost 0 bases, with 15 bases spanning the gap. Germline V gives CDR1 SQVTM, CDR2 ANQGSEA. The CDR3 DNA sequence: TGCAGCGTTGGCACAACCCGTAACATGAACACTGAAGCTTTCTTT. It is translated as CSVGTTRNMNTEAFF.

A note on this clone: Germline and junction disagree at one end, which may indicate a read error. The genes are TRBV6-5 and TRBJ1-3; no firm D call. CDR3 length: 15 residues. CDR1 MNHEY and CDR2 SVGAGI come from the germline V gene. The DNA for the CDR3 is TGTACCAGCAGTTACACCCTGGGAGGGGGAAACACCATATATTTT. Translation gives CTSSYTLGGGNTIYF.

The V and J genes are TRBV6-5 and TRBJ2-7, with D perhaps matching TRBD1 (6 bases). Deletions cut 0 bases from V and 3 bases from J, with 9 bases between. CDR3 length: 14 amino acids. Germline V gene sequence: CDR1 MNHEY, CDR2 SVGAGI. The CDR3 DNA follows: TGTGCCAGCAGTTACTCAGCGACAGGCTACGAGCAGTACTTC. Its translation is CASSYSATGYEQYF.

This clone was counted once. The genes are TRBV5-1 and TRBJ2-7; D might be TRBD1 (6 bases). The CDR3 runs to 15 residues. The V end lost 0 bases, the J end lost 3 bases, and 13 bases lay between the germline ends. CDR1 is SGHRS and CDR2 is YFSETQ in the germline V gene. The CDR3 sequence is CASSLDRQASYEQYF. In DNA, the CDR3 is TGCGCCAGCAGCTTGGATCGACAGGCGAGCTACGAGCAGTACTTC.

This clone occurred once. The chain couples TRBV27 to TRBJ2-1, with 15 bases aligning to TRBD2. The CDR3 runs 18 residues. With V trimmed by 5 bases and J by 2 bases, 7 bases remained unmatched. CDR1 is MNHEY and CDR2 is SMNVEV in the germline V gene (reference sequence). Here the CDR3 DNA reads TGTGCCAGCAGTCGGGCGGGACTAGCGGGAGGCCCCTACAATGAGCAGTTCTTC. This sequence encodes CASSRAGLAGGPYNEQFF.

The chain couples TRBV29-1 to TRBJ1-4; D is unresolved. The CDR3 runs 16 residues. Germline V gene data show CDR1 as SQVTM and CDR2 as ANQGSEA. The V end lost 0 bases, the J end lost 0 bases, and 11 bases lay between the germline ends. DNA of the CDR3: TGCAGCGTTGAAGAAAACGGAGATACAACTAATGAAAAACTGTTTTTT. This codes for CSVEENGDTTNEKLFF.

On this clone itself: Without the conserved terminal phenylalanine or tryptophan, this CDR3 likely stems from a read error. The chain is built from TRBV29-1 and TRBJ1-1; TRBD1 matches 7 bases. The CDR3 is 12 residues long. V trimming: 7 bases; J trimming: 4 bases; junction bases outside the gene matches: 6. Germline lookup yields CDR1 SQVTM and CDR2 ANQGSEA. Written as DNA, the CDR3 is TGCAGCGGTACGGGACAGTCCACTGAAGCTTTCCTT. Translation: CSGTGQSTEAFL.

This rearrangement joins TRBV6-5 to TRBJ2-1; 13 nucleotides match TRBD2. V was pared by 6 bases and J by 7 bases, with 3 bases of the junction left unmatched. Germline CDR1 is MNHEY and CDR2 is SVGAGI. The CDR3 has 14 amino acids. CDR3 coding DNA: TGTGCCAGCAGGGGACTAGCGGGACCTAATGAGCAGTTCTTC. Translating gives CASRGLAGPNEQFF.